This entry concerns a single T cell receptor (beta chain). The data derive from a study of T cells in Graves' hyperthyroidism and ophthalmopathy. Looking at the study overall: Pretreatment peripheral blood was obtained at initial diagnosis.

The V gene's germline CDR1 is GTSNPN and CDR2 SVGIG (reference sequence). V shed 4 bases, J shed 16 bases, and the junction held 9 bases outside the gene matches. CDR3 size: 12 residues. RNA transcripts served as the template for amplifying TCR beta CDR3 regions. In the first-round RT-PCR of the TCR CDR3, the HTBI primer set was used. TCRdb called the multiplex PCR reads again in MiXCR, with one record for every CDR3 protein. The profile shows hundreds of thousands of distinct CDR3 sequences, about 15% of them singletons. The V gene is TRBV30, the J gene TRBJ2-1; 11 bases map to TRBD2. Sequenced material: blood. This sequence originates from a woman aged 18-29 years with Graves' ophthalmopathy. CDR3 bases: TGTGCCTGGATTATAGCGGGAGGGCGCCGATTCTTC. Protein product: CAWIIAGGRRFF.